This T cell receptor beta chain was profiled in a study of T cells after posttransplantation cyclophosphamide. V lost 6 bases and J lost 4; bases outside the gene matches: 10. Germline V lookup: CDR1 SNHLY, CDR2 FYNNEI. CDR3 length: 15 residues. This clone has a single count. TCRdb's table, derived via immunoSEQ multiplex PCR, lists solely in-frame clones and lacks some. The data show some 53,000 clones, approximately 86% seen once. The V call is TRBV2, the J call TRBJ1-2; 8 nucleotides match TRBD1. What was sequenced was PBMCs. The clonotype comes from a young man with a blood cancer, CMV-positive, and with a related stem cell donor. CDR3 region: CASRLTGAETYGYTF. In nucleotides, the CDR3 is TGTGCCAGCAGGCTGACAGGGGCGGAAACCTATGGCTACACCTTC.